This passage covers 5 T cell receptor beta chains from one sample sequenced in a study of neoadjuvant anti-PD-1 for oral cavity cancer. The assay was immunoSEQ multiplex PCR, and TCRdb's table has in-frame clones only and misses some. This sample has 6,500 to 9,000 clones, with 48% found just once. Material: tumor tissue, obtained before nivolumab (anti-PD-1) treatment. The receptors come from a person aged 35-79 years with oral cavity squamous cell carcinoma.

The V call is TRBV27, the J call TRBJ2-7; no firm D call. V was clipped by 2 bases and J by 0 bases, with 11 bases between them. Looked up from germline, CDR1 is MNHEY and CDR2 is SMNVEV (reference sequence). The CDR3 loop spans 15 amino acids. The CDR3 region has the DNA TGTGCCAGCAGTTTAAGCGCAGTGAGCTCCTACGAGCAGTACTTC. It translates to CASSLSAVSSYEQYF.

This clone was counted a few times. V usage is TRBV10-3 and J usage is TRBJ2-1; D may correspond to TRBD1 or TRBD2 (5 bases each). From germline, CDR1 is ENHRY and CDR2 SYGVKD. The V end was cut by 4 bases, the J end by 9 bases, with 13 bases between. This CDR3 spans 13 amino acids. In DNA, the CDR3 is TGTGCCATCAGTGCAGGGACCCTCGGTGAGCAGTTCTTC. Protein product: CAISAGTLGEQFF.

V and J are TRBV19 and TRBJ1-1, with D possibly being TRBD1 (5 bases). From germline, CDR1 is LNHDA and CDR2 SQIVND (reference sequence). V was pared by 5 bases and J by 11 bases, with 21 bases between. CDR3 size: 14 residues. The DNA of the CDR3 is TGTGCCAGTAGTCGGGCGGACATCTTCGGCAGGGCTTTCTTT. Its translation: CASSRADIFGRAFF.

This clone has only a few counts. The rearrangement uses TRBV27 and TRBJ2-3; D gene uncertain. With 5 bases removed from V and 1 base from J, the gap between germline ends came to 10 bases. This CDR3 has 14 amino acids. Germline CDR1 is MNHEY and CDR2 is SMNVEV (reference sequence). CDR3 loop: CASSRNQGTDTQYF. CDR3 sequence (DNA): TGTGCCAGCAGTCGCAACCAAGGCACAGATACGCAGTATTTT.

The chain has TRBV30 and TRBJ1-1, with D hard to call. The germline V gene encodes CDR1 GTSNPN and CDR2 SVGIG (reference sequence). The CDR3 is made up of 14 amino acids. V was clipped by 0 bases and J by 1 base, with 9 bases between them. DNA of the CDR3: TGTGCCTGGAGTGTACTCGGCCGGAACACTGAAGCTTTCTTT. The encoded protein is CAWSVLGRNTEAFF. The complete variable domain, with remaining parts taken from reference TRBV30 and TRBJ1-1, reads SQTIHQWPATLVQPVGSPLSLECTVEGTSNPNLYWYRQAAGRGLQLLFYSVGIGQISSEVPQNLSASRPQDRQFILSSKKLLLSDSGFYLCAWSVLGRNTEAFFGQGTRLTVV.